This T cell receptor beta chain was captured by sequencing in a study of blood T cell repertoires in COVID-19. The overall study: There were acute and convalescent COVID-19 samples, and they came from the United States, Italy and Spain.

Original analysis: Using reference gene primer amplification, nucleated cell counts were estimated. Only in-frame clones appear in the TCRdb table, and some are missing; sequencing was by immunoSEQ multiplex PCR. V, J and clone size derive from that table, while D and trimming were established from the DNA sequence. This table has about 300,000 clones, about 90% appearing once. The germline V gene encodes CDR1 SNHLY and CDR2 FYNNEI. The CDR3 runs 12 residues. The V end was cut by 6 bases, the J end by 6 bases, with 10 bases between. The rearrangement links TRBV2 to TRBJ2-3; D not resolved. The specimen sequenced was peripheral blood. This TCR came from a woman in her twenties or thirties with COVID-19, enrolled during active disease. The DNA of the CDR3 is TGTGCCAGCAGGGTCCAGGCGGATACGCAGTATTTT. Translation gives CASRVQADTQYF.